Described below is a single TCR beta chain sequence and its context. From germline, CDR1 is KGHDR and CDR2 SFDVKD. V lost 4 bases and J 8 bases, leaving 5 bases between the germline ends. The CDR3 is made up of 11 amino acids. PCR was performed a second time for about 7 to 12 cycles using a sample-barcoded 5' primer and a J-beta primer mix. TCRdb processed the 5' RACE reads anew with MiXCR; each CDR3 protein has one entry. Among over 1,200,000 distinct CDR3 sequences, roughly 60% were seen once, and the ten largest hold roughly 7%. These data are taken from a study of blood T cells in healthy people across ages.

The chain has TRBV24-1 and TRBJ2-1; D uncertain. The sequenced sample was blood. The receptor's source is a man aged 18 to 29 in good health. CDR3 sequence: CATSDTYEQFF. CDR3 bases: TGTGCCACCAGTGACACCTATGAGCAGTTCTTC.